One T cell receptor beta chain is described in this entry. The target antigen is unknown. Its ends do not fully match the called genes, so a read error is possible. Each patient went into thyroid surgery without having received any treatment. The CDR3 has 14 amino acids. Germline CDR1 reads SGHVS; CDR2 reads FNYEAQ. TCRdb re-clonotyped the PCR reads via MiXCR. The profile shows around 12,000 clones, about 12% of them singletons. The data derive from a study of metastatic and nonmetastatic thyroid tumors. Whole-study findings and limits: Versus benign nodules, malignant thyroid tumors reportedly had significantly higher TCR beta diversity, in blood and tumor.

The chain couples TRBV7-6 to TRBJ1-1; no clear D gene. Sequenced input: blood. The TCR comes from a female donor with papillary thyroid cancer or a benign thyroid nodule (not recorded which). Some clones in this sample may be carry-over from other donors' samples. CDR3: CASSLEAVNTEAFF. The DNA for the CDR3 is TGCGCCAGCAGCTTAGAGGCCGTGAACACTGAAGCTTTCTTT. Supplemented by reference TRBV7-6 and TRBJ1-1, the full variable domain reads GAGVSQSPRYKVTKRGQDVALRCDPISGHVSLYWYRQALGQGPEFLTYFNYEAQQDKSGLPNDRFSAERPEGSISTLTIQRTEQRDSAMYRCASSLEAVNTEAFFGQGTRLTVV.